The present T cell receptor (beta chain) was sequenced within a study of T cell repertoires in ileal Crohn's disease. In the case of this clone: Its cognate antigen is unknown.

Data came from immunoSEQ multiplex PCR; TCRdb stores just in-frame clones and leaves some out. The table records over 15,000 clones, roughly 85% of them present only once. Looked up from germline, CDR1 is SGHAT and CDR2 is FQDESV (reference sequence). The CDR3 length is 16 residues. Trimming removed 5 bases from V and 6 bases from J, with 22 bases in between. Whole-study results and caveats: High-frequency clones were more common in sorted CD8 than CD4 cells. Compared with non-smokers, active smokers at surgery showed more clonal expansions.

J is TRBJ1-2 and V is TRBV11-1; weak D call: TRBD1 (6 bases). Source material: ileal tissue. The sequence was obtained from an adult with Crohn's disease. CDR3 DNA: TGTGCCAGCAGCCAGAACAGGGCCCACCGACCCCATGGCTACACCTTC. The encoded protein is CASSQNRAHRPHGYTF. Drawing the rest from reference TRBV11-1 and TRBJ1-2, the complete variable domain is EAEVAQSPRYKITEKSQAVAFWCDPISGHATLYWYRQILGQGPELLVQFQDESVVDDSQLPKDRFSAERLKGVDSTLKIQPAELGDSAMYLCASSQNRAHRPHGYTFGSGTRLTVV.